One T cell receptor beta chain is described in this entry. Under the authors' procedure: The authors estimated nucleated cell counts from reference gene primer amplification. The data were produced by immunoSEQ multiplex PCR, yet TCRdb's version contains in-frame clones alone and is incomplete. That table furnishes V, J and clone size, whereas the DNA furnished D and trimming. The sample contains around 220,000 clones, less than 85% of which appear only once. The Seattle patients joined while their infection was active and were tracked longitudinally afterward. The record originates from a study of blood T cell repertoires in COVID-19. Study at large: Acute and convalescent COVID-19 specimens originated in the United States, Italy and Spain.

The ends were cut back, 6 bases at V and 4 bases at J, with 21 bases in the middle. Per germline, CDR1 SGHKS and CDR2 YYEKEE (reference sequence). The CDR3 totals 16 residues. The chain uses TRBV5-5 and TRBJ2-3; D gene uncertain. Sequenced sample: peripheral blood. This receptor was taken from a woman of 80 years or more with COVID-19, enrolled during active disease. The CDR3 nucleotides are TGTGCCAGCACCCCCTCAGTTTCGCACCAGGCAGATACGCAGTATTTT. Encoded protein: CASTPSVSHQADTQYF.